This TCR beta chain was sequenced in a study of cytomegalovirus exposure and HLA in healthy donors. Germline trimming cut 2 bases from V and 7 bases from J; bases unmatched to any gene: 12. The germline gives CDR1 GTSNPN, CDR2 SVGIG (reference sequence). The CDR3 totals 16 residues. About this clone itself: Its antigen remains unknown.

Study observations and caveats: The study put 150 to 200 TCR beta chains on its list as cytomegalovirus-associated.

Amplification used 60 Vbeta primers and 13 Jbeta primers. Libraries were prepared by immunoSEQ multiplex PCR; TCRdb keeps only in-frame clonotypes and omits some of them. This table lists roughly 53,000 clones. The chain employs TRBV30 and TRBJ2-1; 9 bases align to TRBD1. The source of this sequence is a female donor in good health and CMV-seronegative. The sample consisted of PBMCs. CDR3 protein: CAWSFTPGQGLNEQFF. The CDR3 nucleotides are TGTGCCTGGAGTTTTACTCCGGGACAGGGACTGAATGAGCAGTTCTTC.